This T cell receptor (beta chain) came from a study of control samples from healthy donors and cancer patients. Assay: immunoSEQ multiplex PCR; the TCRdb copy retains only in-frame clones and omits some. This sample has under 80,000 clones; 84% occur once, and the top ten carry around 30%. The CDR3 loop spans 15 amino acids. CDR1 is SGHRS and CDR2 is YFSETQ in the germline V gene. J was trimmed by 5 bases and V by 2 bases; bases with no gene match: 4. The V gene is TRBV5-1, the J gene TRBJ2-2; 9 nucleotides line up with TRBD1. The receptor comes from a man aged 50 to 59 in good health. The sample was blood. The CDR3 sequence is CASSFGTGQTGELFF. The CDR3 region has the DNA TGCGCCAGCAGCTTCGGGACAGGGCAAACCGGGGAGCTGTTTTTT.